This is a list of T cell receptor beta chains from one sample in a study of response to subunit inactivated influenza vaccine. TCRdb re-called the RT-PCR reads with MiXCR, one entry per CDR3 protein. The table lists around 520,000 distinct CDR3 sequences, 12% of them singletons. The specimen was PBMCs from blood, collected on the day of vaccination. The receptors derive from a man aged 50 to 60 who received an inactivated influenza vaccine. CDR3s include the opening cysteine and the closing phenylalanine or tryptophan. D genes are given only for firm matches. Clone size is not always given. Where it is, it says once, few, many or a class for expanded clones.

TRBJ2-2	-	few	TRBV30	CAWSKDPFTGELFF	TGTGCCTGGAGCAAGGATCCTTTTACCGGGGAGCTGTTTTTT
TRBJ2-1	-	once	TRBV19	CASSIWRSSYNEQFF	TGTGCCAGTAGTATATGGCGGAGCTCCTACAATGAGCAGTTCTTC
TRBJ1-1	-	few	TRBV18	CASSPSQGGTTEAFF	TGTGCCAGCTCACCATCCCAGGGTGGAACCACTGAAGCTTTCTTT
TRBJ2-5	-	few	TRBV29-1	CSVGETQYF	TGCAGCGTTGGCGAGACCCAGTACTTC
TRBJ2-7	TRBD2	many	TRBV11-2	CASSSLAGRPQEQYF	TGTGCCAGCAGCTCGCTAGCGGGCCGCCCCCAAGAGCAGTACTTC
TRBJ2-6	TRBD2	-	TRBV6-2/TRBV6-3	CASSYGTSGGASESGANVLTF	TGTGCCAGCAGTTATGGGACTAGCGGGGGGGCAAGCGAGTCTGGGGCCAACGTCCTGACTTTC
TRBJ1-1	-	-	TRBV4-3	CASSQEYWGESEAFF	TGCGCCAGCAGCCAAGAGTATTGGGGGGAGTCCGAAGCTTTCTTT
TRBJ2-3	TRBD2	-	TRBV5-1	CASSPLGLAETTDTQYF	TGCGCCAGCAGCCCACTCGGACTAGCGGAGACCACAGATACGCAGTATTTT
TRBJ2-1	-	-	TRBV6-2/TRBV6-3	CASSYSSSGEQFF	TGTGCCAGCAGTTACTCGTCAAGCGGGGAGCAGTTCTTC
TRBJ2-2	-	-	TRBV7-8	CASSPAGELFF	TGTGCCAGCAGCCCCGCCGGGGAGCTGTTTTTT
TRBJ2-2	TRBD1	-	TRBV4-3	CASSQDPQGPGELFF	TGCGCCAGCAGCCAAGATCCACAGGGGCCCGGGGAGCTGTTTTTT
TRBJ2-7	TRBD2	-	TRBV7-8	CASSSPGSGSSYEQYF	TGTGCCAGCAGCTCCCCGGGTAGCGGGAGCTCCTACGAGCAGTACTTC
TRBJ2-7	-	-	TRBV4-3	CASSQDRQGGYEQYF	TGCGCCAGCAGCCAAGATCGGCAGGGGGGATACGAGCAGTACTTC
TRBJ2-1	-	many	TRBV12-3/TRBV12-4	CASSLSHRVSYNEQFF	TGTGCCAGCAGTTTAAGTCACAGGGTGTCTTACAATGAGCAGTTCTTC
TRBJ2-1	TRBD1	few	TRBV6-1	CASSEDGTGTGYRNEQFF	TGTGCCAGCAGTGAAGATGGGACCGGGACAGGGTATCGGAATGAGCAGTTCTTC
TRBJ1-1	TRBD1	-	TRBV12-3/TRBV12-4	CASSRGGRTEAFF	TGTGCCAGCAGTCGAGGGGGCCGGACTGAAGCTTTCTTT
TRBJ2-1	TRBD2	-	TRBV29-1	CSVVPSGLGEQFF	TGCAGCGTTGTTCCTAGCGGCCTAGGGGAGCAGTTCTTC
TRBJ2-3	TRBD1	few	TRBV5-1	CASSFGQGGDTQYF	TGCGCCAGCAGCTTTGGACAGGGTGGGGATACGCAGTATTTT
TRBJ2-2	-	few	TRBV24-1	CATSQYTVGTGELFF	TGTGCCACCAGCCAATATACCGTTGGCACCGGGGAGCTGTTTTTT
TRBJ2-7	-	many	TRBV15	CATSRGRLYEQYF	TGTGCCACCAGCAGAGGCAGGTTATACGAGCAGTACTTC
TRBJ2-1	-	-	TRBV5-1	CASSSGDRDEQFF	TGCGCCAGCAGTTCAGGGGATAGGGATGAGCAGTTCTTC
TRBJ1-5	-	few	TRBV5-6	CASSLEGRGGDQPQHF	TGTGCCAGCAGCTTGGAAGGCAGGGGTGGGGATCAGCCCCAGCATTTT
TRBJ2-2	-	many	TRBV2	CASRAQGSNTGELFF	TGTGCCAGCAGAGCACAGGGAAGTAACACCGGGGAGCTGTTTTTT
TRBJ1-3	-	few	TRBV12-3/TRBV12-4	CASTEQGFPGNTIYF	TGTGCCAGCACCGAACAGGGTTTCCCTGGAAACACCATATATTTT
TRBJ1-1	-	few	TRBV12-3/TRBV12-4	CASSLGGIIAEAFF	TGTGCCAGCAGTTTAGGGGGGATAATTGCTGAAGCTTTCTTT
TRBJ2-1	TRBD2	few	TRBV15	CATSRDSGLAGNEQFF	TGTGCCACCAGCAGAGATTCGGGACTAGCGGGGAATGAGCAGTTCTTC
TRBJ2-5	TRBD1	few	TRBV7-9	CASQNPTGAGETQYF	TGTGCCAGCCAAAACCCCACAGGGGCGGGCGAGACCCAGTACTTC
TRBJ2-3	TRBD1	many	TRBV6-1	CASSRAGTGDTQYF	TGTGCCAGCAGTCGGGCCGGGACAGGGGATACGCAGTATTTT
TRBJ1-2	-	-	TRBV20-1	CSASFLTGANSMWGYGYTF	TGCAGTGCTAGTTTTTTGACAGGAGCAAATTCTATGTGGGGATATGGCTACACCTTC
TRBJ2-2	-	-	TRBV24-1	CATSLRGVRELFF	TGTGCCACCAGTCTGAGGGGTGTCCGGGAGCTGTTTTTT
TRBJ2-1	TRBD1	few	TRBV10-3	CAIKGQENYNEQFF	TGTGCCATCAAGGGACAGGAGAACTACAATGAGCAGTTCTTC
TRBJ2-1	TRBD2	many	TRBV6-1	CASGSTSGRASPNEQFF	TGTGCCAGCGGGTCGACTAGCGGGAGGGCAAGTCCCAATGAGCAGTTCTTC
TRBJ1-1	-	-	TRBV2	CASKWVGTEAFF	TGTGCCAGCAAGTGGGTGGGGACTGAAGCTTTCTTT
TRBJ2-5	TRBD1	few	TRBV12-3/TRBV12-4	CASSPRTGVETQYF	TGTGCCAGCAGTCCCAGGACAGGGGTGGAGACCCAGTACTTC
TRBJ2-7	-	few	TRBV20-1	CSAREGGTYEQYF	TGCAGTGCTAGAGAAGGGGGGACCTACGAGCAGTACTTC
TRBJ2-7	-	-	TRBV5-8	CASSFPGVGLLPDEQYF	TGTGCCAGCAGCTTCCCCGGGGTAGGACTACTCCCGGACGAGCAGTACTTC
TRBJ2-2	-	many	TRBV11-3	CASREGTGELFF	TGTGCCAGCAGGGAGGGGACCGGGGAGCTGTTTTTT